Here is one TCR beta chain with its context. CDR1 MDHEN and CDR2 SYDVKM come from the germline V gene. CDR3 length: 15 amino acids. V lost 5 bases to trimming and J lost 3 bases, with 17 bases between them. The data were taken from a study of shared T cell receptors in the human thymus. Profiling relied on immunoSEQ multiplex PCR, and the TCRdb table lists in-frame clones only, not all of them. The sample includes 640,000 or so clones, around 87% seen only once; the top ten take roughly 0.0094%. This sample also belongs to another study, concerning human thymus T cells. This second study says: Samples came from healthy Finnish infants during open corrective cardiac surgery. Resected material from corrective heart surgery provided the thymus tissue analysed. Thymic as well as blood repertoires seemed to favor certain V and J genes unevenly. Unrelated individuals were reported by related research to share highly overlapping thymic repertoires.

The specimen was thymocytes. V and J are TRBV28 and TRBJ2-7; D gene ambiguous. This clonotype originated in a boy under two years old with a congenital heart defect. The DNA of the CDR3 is TGTGCCAGCAGTCTGCCGGGTTACGCCTTCTACGAGCAGTACTTC. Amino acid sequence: CASSLPGYAFYEQYF.